This T cell receptor beta chain was recorded in a study of CD8 T cells in Susac syndrome. An input of roughly 0.45 to 1 ug of RNA was subjected to reverse transcription using random hexamers. MiXCR, run by TCRdb on the immunoSEQ multiplex PCR reads, gives a single entry per CDR3 protein. The repertoire consists of about 100,000 distinct CDR3 sequences, with nearly 97% occurring once and the leading ten covering less than 0.35%. CDR3 length equals 14 residues. V lost 2 bases, J lost 0 bases, and 8 bases lay in between. Germline V CDR1 and CDR2: SQVTM, ANQGSEA. V usage is TRBV29-1 and J usage is TRBJ1-3; maybe TRBD1 (5 bases). The sequencing input was CD8+ T cells from PBMCs. The clonotype comes from a human donor with Susac syndrome. The CDR3 spells CSVEKGSSGNTIYF. CDR3 sequence (DNA): TGCAGCGTTGAAAAGGGGAGCTCTGGAAACACCATATATTTT.